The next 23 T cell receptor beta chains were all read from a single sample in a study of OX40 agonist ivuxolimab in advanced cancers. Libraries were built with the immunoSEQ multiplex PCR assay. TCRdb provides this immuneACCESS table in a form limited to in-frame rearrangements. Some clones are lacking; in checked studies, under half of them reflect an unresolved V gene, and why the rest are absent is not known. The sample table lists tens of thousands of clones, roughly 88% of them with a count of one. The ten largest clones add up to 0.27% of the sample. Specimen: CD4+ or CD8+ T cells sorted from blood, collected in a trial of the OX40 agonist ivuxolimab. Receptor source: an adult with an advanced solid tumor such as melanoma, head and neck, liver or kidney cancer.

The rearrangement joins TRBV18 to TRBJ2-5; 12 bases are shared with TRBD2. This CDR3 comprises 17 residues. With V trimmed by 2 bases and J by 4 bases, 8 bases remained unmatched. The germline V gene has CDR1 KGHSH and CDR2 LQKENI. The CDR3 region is CASSPTASGRGRETQYF. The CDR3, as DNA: TGTGCCAGCTCACCAACTGCTAGCGGGAGGGGGCGAGAGACCCAGTACTTC.

The CDR3 loop is CASSLTGAVNTEAFF. The DNA of the CDR3 is TGTGCCAGCAGCTTAACAGGGGCCGTGAACACTGAAGCTTTCTTT. The chain combines TRBV7-2 with TRBJ1-1; TRBD1 matches 7 bases. Trimming removed 2 bases from V and 0 bases from J; junction bases left unmatched: 3. Germline CDR1 is SGHTA and CDR2 is FQGNSA. The CDR3 is made up of 15 amino acids.

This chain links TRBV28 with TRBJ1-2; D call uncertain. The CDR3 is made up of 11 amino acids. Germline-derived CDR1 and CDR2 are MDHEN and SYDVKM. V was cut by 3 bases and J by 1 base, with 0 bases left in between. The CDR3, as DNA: TGTGCCAGCAGTTTTAACTATGGCTACACCTTC. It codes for CASSFNYGYTF.

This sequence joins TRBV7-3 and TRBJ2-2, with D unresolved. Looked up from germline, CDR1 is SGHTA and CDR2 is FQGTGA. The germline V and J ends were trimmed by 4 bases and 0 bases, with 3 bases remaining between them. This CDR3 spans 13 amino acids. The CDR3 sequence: CASSSPNTGELFF. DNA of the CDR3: TGTGCCAGCAGCTCACCGAACACCGGGGAGCTGTTTTTT.

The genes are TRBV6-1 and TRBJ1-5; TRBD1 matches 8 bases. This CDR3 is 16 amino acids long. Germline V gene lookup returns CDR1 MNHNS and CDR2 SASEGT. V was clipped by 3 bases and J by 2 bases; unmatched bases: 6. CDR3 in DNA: TGTGCCAGCAGTGAGACGGGACAGGCCGGCAATCAGCCCCAGCATTTT. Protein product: CASSETGQAGNQPQHF.

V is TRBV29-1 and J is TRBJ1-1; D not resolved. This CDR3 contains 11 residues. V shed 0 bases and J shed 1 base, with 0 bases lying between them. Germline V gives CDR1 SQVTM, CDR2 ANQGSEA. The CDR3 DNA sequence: TGCAGCGTTGAAGAGAACACTGAAGCTTTCTTT. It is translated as CSVEENTEAFF. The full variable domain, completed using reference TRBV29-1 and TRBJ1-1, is SAVISQKPSRDICQRGTSLTIQCQVDSQVTMMFWYRQQPGQSLTLIATANQGSEATYESGFVIDKFPISRPNLTFSTLTVSNMSPEDSSIYLCSVEENTEAFFGQGTRLTVV.

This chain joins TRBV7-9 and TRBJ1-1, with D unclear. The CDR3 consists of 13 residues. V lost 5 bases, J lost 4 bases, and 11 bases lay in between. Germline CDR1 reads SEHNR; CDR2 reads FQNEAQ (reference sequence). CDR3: CASSLVGLTEAFF. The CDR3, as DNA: TGTGCCAGCAGCCTAGTAGGGCTCACTGAAGCTTTCTTT. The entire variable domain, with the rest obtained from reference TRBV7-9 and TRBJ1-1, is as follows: DTGVSQNPRHKITKRGQNVTFRCDPISEHNRLYWYRQTLGQGPEFLTYFQNEAQLEKSRLLSDRFSAERPKGSFSTLEIQRTEQGDSAMYLCASSLVGLTEAFFGQGTRLTVV.

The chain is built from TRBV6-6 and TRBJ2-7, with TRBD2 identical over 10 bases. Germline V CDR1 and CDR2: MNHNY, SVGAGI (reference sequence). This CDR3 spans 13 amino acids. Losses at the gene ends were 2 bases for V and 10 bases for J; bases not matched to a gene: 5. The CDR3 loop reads CASSYGAGGPQYF. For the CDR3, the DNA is TGTGCCAGCAGTTACGGAGCGGGAGGGCCCCAGTACTTC.

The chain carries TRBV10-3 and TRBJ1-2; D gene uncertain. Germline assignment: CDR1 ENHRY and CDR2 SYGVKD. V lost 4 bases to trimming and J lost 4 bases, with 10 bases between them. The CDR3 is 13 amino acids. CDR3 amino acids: CAISGVYGYGYTF. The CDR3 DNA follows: TGTGCCATCAGTGGTGTGTACGGCTATGGCTACACCTTC.

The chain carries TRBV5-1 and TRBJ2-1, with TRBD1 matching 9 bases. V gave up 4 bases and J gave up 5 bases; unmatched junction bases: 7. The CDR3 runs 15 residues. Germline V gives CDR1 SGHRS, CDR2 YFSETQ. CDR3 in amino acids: CASSVGQGFNNEQFF. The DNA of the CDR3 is TGCGCCAGCAGCGTTGGACAGGGGTTCAACAATGAGCAGTTCTTC.

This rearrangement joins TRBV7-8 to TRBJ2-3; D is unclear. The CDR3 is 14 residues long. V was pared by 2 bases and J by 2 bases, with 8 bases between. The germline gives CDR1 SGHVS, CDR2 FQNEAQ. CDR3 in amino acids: CASSLRRSTDTQYF. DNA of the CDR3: TGTGCCAGCAGCTTAAGACGGTCCACAGATACGCAGTATTTT.

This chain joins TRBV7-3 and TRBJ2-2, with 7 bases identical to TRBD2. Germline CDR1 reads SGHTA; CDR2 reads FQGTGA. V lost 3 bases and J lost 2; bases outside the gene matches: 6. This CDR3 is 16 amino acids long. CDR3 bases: TGTGCCAGCAGCTTGCGACTAGCCGCAAACACCGGGGAGCTGTTTTTT. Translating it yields CASSLRLAANTGELFF.

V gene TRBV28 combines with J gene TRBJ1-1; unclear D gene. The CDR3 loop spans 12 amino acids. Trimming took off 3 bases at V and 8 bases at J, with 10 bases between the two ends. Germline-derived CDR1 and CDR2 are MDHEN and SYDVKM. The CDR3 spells CASSLPQEEAFF. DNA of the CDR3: TGTGCCAGCAGTTTGCCGCAGGAGGAAGCTTTCTTT.

The CDR3 sequence: CASSFQGASGYEQYF. As DNA, the CDR3 is TGTGCCAGCAGTTTCCAGGGGGCAAGTGGCTACGAGCAGTACTTC. The chain combines TRBV6-1 with TRBJ2-7; TRBD1 matches 8 bases. CDR3 length: 15 amino acids. After removal of 5 bases from V and 3 bases from J, the junction contained 9 bases not matched to a gene. Germline CDR1 is MNHNS and CDR2 is SASEGT.

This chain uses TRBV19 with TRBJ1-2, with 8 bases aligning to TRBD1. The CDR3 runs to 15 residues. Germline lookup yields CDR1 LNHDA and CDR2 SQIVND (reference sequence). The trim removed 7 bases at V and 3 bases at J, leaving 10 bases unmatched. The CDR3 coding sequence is TGTGCCAGTAAGCAGTTAACGGACAGGGACTATGGCTACACCTTC. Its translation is CASKQLTDRDYGYTF.

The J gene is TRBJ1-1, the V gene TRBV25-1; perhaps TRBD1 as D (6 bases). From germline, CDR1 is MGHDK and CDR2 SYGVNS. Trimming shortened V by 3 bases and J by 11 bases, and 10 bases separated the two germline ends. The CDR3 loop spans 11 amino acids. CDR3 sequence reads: CASSEAGAAFF. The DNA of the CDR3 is TGTGCCAGCAGTGAGGCAGGGGCCGCTTTCTTT.

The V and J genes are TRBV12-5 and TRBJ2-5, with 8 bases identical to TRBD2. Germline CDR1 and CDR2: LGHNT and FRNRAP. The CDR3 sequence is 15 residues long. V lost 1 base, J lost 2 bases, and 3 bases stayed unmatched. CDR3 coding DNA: TGTGCTAGTGGTTTGGGACTAGCGATTCAAGAGACCCAGTACTTC. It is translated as CASGLGLAIQETQYF.

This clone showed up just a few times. CDR3 bases: TGCGCCAGCAGCTTTACCGGTGGACAGTCAGTCTATGGCTACACCTTC. It translates to CASSFTGGQSVYGYTF. The chain carries TRBV5-1 and TRBJ1-2; D is perhaps TRBD1 (6 bases). The germline V gene has CDR1 SGHRS and CDR2 YFSETQ. The CDR3 contains 16 residues. Trimming cost V 2 bases and J 4 bases, with 18 bases left between them.

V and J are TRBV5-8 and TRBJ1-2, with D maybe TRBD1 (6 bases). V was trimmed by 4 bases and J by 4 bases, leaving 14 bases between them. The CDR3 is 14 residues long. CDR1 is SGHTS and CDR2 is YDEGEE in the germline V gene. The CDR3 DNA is TGTGCCAGCAGCCCCGGGGGGCTCCGCTATGGCTACACCTTC. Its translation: CASSPGGLRYGYTF.

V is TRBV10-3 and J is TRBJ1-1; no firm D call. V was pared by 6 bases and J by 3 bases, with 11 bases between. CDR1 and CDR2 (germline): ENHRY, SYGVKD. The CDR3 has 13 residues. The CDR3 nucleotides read TGTGCCATCAGACTCGGGATGGACACTGAAGCTTTCTTT. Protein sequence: CAIRLGMDTEAFF.

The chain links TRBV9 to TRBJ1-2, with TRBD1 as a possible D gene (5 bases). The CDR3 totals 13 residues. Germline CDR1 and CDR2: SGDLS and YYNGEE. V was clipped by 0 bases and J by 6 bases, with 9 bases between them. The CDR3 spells CASSVEQGNGYTF. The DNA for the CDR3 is TGTGCCAGCAGCGTAGAGCAGGGAAATGGCTACACCTTC.

CDR3 sequence (DNA): TGCGCCAGCAGCTTGGCCACTGTAGGCAGTACAGATACGCAGTATTTT. This translates into CASSLATVGSTDTQYF. J is TRBJ2-3 and V is TRBV5-1; unclear D gene. There are 16 residues in the CDR3. Trimming removed 0 bases from V and 3 bases from J, with 14 bases in between. Germline assignment: CDR1 SGHRS and CDR2 YFSETQ.

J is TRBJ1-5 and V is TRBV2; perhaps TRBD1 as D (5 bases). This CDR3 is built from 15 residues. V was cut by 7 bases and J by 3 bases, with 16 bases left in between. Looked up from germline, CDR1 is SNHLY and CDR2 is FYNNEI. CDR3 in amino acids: CASTGGVGNNQPQHF. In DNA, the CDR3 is TGTGCCAGCACGGGGGGTGTTGGGAACAATCAGCCCCAGCATTTT.